Below are 13 T cell receptor beta chains sequenced from a single sample in a study of response to subunit inactivated influenza vaccine. TCRdb re-called the RT-PCR reads with MiXCR, one entry per CDR3 protein. The data contain around 500,000 distinct CDR3 sequences, approximately 11% of them singletons. Here the sequenced sample was PBMCs from blood, taken about 40 days after vaccination. The receptors derive from a man in his forties or fifties who received an inactivated influenza vaccine.

This chain links TRBV2 with TRBJ1-5, with D possibly TRBD1 on 5 matching bases. Deletions cut 7 bases from V and 3 bases from J, with 19 bases between. The germline V gene has CDR1 SNHLY and CDR2 FYNNEI. The CDR3 has 16 amino acids. The CDR3 DNA reads as TGTGCCAGCATGGTCGAGGAGGGGACCTACAATCAGCCCCAGCATTTT. Translating it yields CASMVEEGTYNQPQHF.

Only a few counts were recorded for this clonotype. The chain is built from TRBV18 and TRBJ2-7, with unresolved D. The CDR3 length is 16 residues. V lost 2 bases to trimming and J lost 5 bases, with 19 bases between them. Germline loops: CDR1 KGHSH, CDR2 LQKENI. Here the CDR3 DNA reads TGTGCCAGCTCACCATCATCAGACACCCTTTATCACGAGCAGTACTTC. This gives the protein CASSPSSDTLYHEQYF. The full variable domain, rest sourced from reference TRBV18 and TRBJ2-7, is NAGVMQNPRHLVRRRGQEARLRCSPMKGHSHVYWYRQLPEEGLKFMVYLQKENIIDESGMPKERFSAEFPKEGPSILRIQQVVRGDSAAYFCASSPSSDTLYHEQYFGPGTRLTVT.

The sample holds many counts of this clonotype. The genes are TRBV10-3 and TRBJ2-7; 13 bases fit TRBD2. The trim removed 8 bases at V and 5 bases at J, leaving 3 bases unmatched. The germline V gene has CDR1 ENHRY and CDR2 SYGVKD. The CDR3 extends over 13 amino acids. This CDR3 is CAIGLAGVNEQYF. CDR3 coding DNA: TGTGCCATCGGACTAGCGGGAGTTAACGAGCAGTACTTC.

The V and J genes are TRBV5-1 and TRBJ2-7; the D gene is possibly TRBD1 (5 bases). Trimming took 4 bases from V and 2 from J, leaving 10 bases between them. This CDR3 is 13 amino acids long. CDR1 is SGHRS and CDR2 is YFSETQ in the germline V gene. This CDR3 reads CASSADITYEQYF. Written as DNA, the CDR3 is TGCGCCAGCAGCGCGGACATAACCTACGAGCAGTACTTC.

At least ten counts were recorded for this clonotype. The rearrangement joins TRBV4-2 to TRBJ2-7; possibly TRBD2 for D (6 bases). The V gene lost 0 bases and the J gene lost 2 bases, with 17 bases spanning the gap. This CDR3 comprises 17 residues. CDR1 and CDR2 (germline): LGHNA, YNFKEQ. CDR3 protein: CASSQDRRAGRPYEQYF. Here the CDR3 DNA reads TGTGCCAGCAGCCAAGATAGACGGGCGGGGCGACCCTACGAGCAGTACTTC.

This clonotype was counted ten times or more. This sequence joins TRBV7-3 and TRBJ1-6; no clear D gene. V was clipped by 3 bases and J by 7 bases, with 7 bases between them. The CDR3 contains 13 residues. Germline V CDR1 and CDR2: SGHTA, FQGTGA. The chain's CDR3 is CASSLGYNSPLHF. CDR3 in DNA: TGTGCCAGCAGCTTGGGTTACAATTCACCCCTCCACTTT.

The chain links TRBV15 to TRBJ1-1; possibly TRBD1 for D (5 bases). Per germline, CDR1 LNHNV and CDR2 YYDKDF (reference sequence). This CDR3 comprises 16 residues. Trimming shortened V by 1 base and J by 0 bases, and 12 bases separated the two germline ends. The chain's CDR3 is CATSRGLGTMNTEAFF. The CDR3 DNA follows: TGTGCCACCAGCAGAGGCTTGGGGACTATGAACACTGAAGCTTTCTTT.

In this sample, this clonotype turned up many times. Here the CDR3 reads CASSPGFVGQGYQPQHF. The CDR3 coding sequence is TGTGCCAGCAGCCCAGGGTTCGTTGGGCAGGGGTATCAGCCCCAGCATTTT. V and J are TRBV7-8 and TRBJ1-5; the D gene is possibly TRBD1 (6 bases). This CDR3 comprises 17 residues. Germline V lookup: CDR1 SGHVS, CDR2 FQNEAQ. V lost 5 bases and J 5 bases, leaving 22 bases between the germline ends.

The chain recombines TRBV27 with TRBJ2-7; unclear D gene. V lost 4 bases and J lost 5, with 12 bases in between. The CDR3 is made up of 13 amino acids. Germline V gene sequence: CDR1 MNHEY, CDR2 SMNVEV (reference sequence). The CDR3 sequence is CASSSNRPDEQYF. CDR3 nucleotides: TGTGCCAGCAGTTCCAACCGCCCGGACGAGCAGTACTTC.

This clonotype was found a few times. V is TRBV6-2 or TRBV6-3 and J is TRBJ2-7; 9 nucleotides agree with TRBD2. This CDR3 comprises 16 residues. Germline CDR1 is MNHEY and CDR2 is SVGEGT. Germline trimming cut 6 bases from V and 3 bases from J; bases unmatched to any gene: 12. DNA for the CDR3: TGTGCCAGCAGCTCCCTTGCGGGGGGGCTTGTCTACGAGCAGTACTTC. This encodes CASSSLAGGLVYEQYF.

This chain connects TRBV2 to TRBJ2-1; 10 nucleotides align to TRBD2. The V gene's germline CDR1 is SNHLY and CDR2 FYNNEI. The trim removed 2 bases at V and 9 bases at J, leaving 10 bases unmatched. The CDR3 consists of 16 residues. The CDR3 here is CASSEKESGGAFEQFF. The DNA of the CDR3 is TGTGCCAGCAGTGAAAAGGAGAGCGGGGGGGCCTTTGAGCAGTTCTTC.

This clonotype was found once. The chain is built from TRBV4-3 and TRBJ2-2; no clear D gene. V lost 4 bases and J lost 1, with 10 bases in between. CDR1 is LGHNA and CDR2 is YSLEER in the germline V gene. The length of the CDR3 is 15 residues. The CDR3 DNA reads TGCGCCAGCAGCCCTTCCAAACTGAACACCGGGGAGCTGTTTTTT. Its translation is CASSPSKLNTGELFF.

This clonotype appeared a few times. V is TRBV6-5 and J is TRBJ2-7; the match to TRBD2 covers 9 bases. Trimming cost V 2 bases and J 7 bases; bases outside gene matches: 9. The CDR3 loop spans 15 amino acids. Germline V lookup: CDR1 MNHEY, CDR2 SVGAGI. The chain's CDR3 is CASSYKASGDVEQYF. The CDR3 region has the DNA TGTGCCAGCAGTTACAAGGCTAGCGGGGACGTGGAGCAGTACTTC.